The 20 T cell receptor beta chains below come from one sample, sequenced in a study of blood T cell repertoires in COVID-19. TCRdb's copy holds only in-frame clones and misses some; the assay was immunoSEQ multiplex PCR. The sample contains approximately 170,000 clones, under 90% of which appear only once. Source material: peripheral blood. All receptors derive from a woman older than 75 with active or convalescent COVID-19.

The J gene is TRBJ2-2, the V gene TRBV29-1, with 7 nucleotides matching TRBD1. V trimming: 5 bases; J trimming: 0 bases; junction bases outside the gene matches: 3. Germline-derived CDR1 and CDR2 are SQVTM and ANQGSEA. The CDR3 sequence is 14 residues long. The CDR3 spells CSVPQGANTGELFF. In DNA form, the CDR3 reads TGCAGCGTTCCCCAGGGGGCGAACACCGGGGAGCTGTTTTTT.

The V call is TRBV7-9, the J call TRBJ1-2, with D possibly TRBD1 on 6 matching bases. CDR3 length: 15 residues. Germline assignment: CDR1 SEHNR and CDR2 FQNEAQ (reference sequence). Trimming stripped 5 bases from V and 1 base from J, with 14 bases between. CDR3: CASSLLRTVNYGYTF. CDR3 coding DNA: TGTGCCAGCAGCCTGCTCCGGACAGTTAACTATGGCTACACCTTC.

This clone appeared a few times. The rearrangement links TRBV7-9 to TRBJ1-1, with D maybe TRBD1 (6 bases). The CDR3 has 14 amino acids. V lost 0 bases to trimming and J lost 4 bases, with 9 bases between them. Germline-derived CDR1 and CDR2 are SEHNR and FQNEAQ (reference sequence). In DNA form, the CDR3 reads TGTGCCAGCAGCTTAGCGCGGGGGCCCACTGAAGCTTTCTTT. Translation: CASSLARGPTEAFF.

This chain connects TRBV9 to TRBJ2-2; D unclear. This CDR3 region has 14 residues. Trimming removed 3 bases at V and 2 bases at J, with 8 bases between. Germline V gives CDR1 SGDLS, CDR2 YYNGEE. In nucleotides, the CDR3 is TGTGCCAGCAGCGCTATAATTAACACCGGGGAGCTGTTTTTT. Translating gives CASSAIINTGELFF.

This sequence joins TRBV7-4 and TRBJ2-4, with 8 bases matching TRBD1. The germline V gene encodes CDR1 SGHVT and CDR2 SQSDAQ. This CDR3 contains 15 residues. V gave up 5 bases and J gave up 5 bases; unmatched junction bases: 8. CDR3 protein: CASSLSDRDENIQYF. CDR3 DNA sequence: TGTGCCAGCAGCCTATCGGACAGGGATGAAAACATTCAGTACTTC.

This clone occurred a few times. The chain employs TRBV5-4 and TRBJ1-2, with D possibly matching TRBD1 (5 bases). The CDR3 runs to 17 residues. Looked up from germline, CDR1 is SGHNT and CDR2 is YYREEE (reference sequence). The ends were cut back, 0 bases at V and 4 bases at J, with 19 bases in the middle. CDR3 DNA: TGTGCCAGCAGCTTGGGCCAGGGTGTCGGAATTTCCTATGGCTACACCTTC. It translates to CASSLGQGVGISYGYTF.

This clone was seen a handful of times. The chain uses TRBV9 and TRBJ2-1; D is possibly TRBD2 (6 bases). The CDR3 has 14 amino acids. Germline CDR1 and CDR2: SGDLS and YYNGEE. V lost 6 bases and J 5 bases, leaving 15 bases between the germline ends. The CDR3 nucleotides read TGTGCCAGCAACGCTGGAGGGAAAAACAATGAGCAGTTCTTC. This sequence encodes CASNAGGKNNEQFF. The full variable domain, completed using reference TRBV9 and TRBJ2-1, is DSGVTQTPKHLITATGQRVTLRCSPRSGDLSVYWYQQSLDQGLQFLIQYYNGEERAKGNILERFSAQQFPDLHSELNLSSLELGDSALYFCASNAGGKNNEQFFGPGTRLTVL.

This clone was seen a single time. The sample has other DNA sequences that encode this CDR3 too. The chain is built from TRBV5-1 and TRBJ1-5, with D perhaps matching TRBD1 (5 bases). V shed 0 bases and J shed 7 bases, with 8 bases lying between them. The CDR3 contains 13 residues. Germline lookup yields CDR1 SGHRS and CDR2 YFSETQ. This CDR3 is CASSLGQGQPQHF. DNA of the CDR3: TGCGCCAGCAGCTTGGGCCAGGGCCAGCCCCAGCATTTT.

This chain uses TRBV27 with TRBJ2-3; 8 bases fit TRBD1. Germline V lookup: CDR1 MNHEY, CDR2 SMNVEV (reference sequence). Trimming removed 6 bases from V and 6 bases from J; junction bases left unmatched: 8. CDR3 length: 14 residues. CDR3 sequence reads: CASRVNRGRDTQYF. The DNA for the CDR3 is TGTGCCAGCAGGGTCAACAGGGGGAGGGATACGCAGTATTTT.

The J gene is TRBJ2-2, the V gene TRBV3-1 (or the pseudogene TRBV3-2); maybe TRBD1 (6 bases). The germline V gene has CDR1 LGHDT and CDR2 YNNKEL (reference sequence). V lost 4 bases to trimming and J lost 0 bases, with 12 bases between them. This CDR3 spans 16 amino acids. DNA for the CDR3: TGTGCCAGCAGCCGATATGCAGGGGCGAACACCGGGGAGCTGTTTTTT. Its protein is CASSRYAGANTGELFF.

This clone was seen a few times. This sequence joins TRBV5-5 and TRBJ2-5; 11 bases are a match to TRBD2. Trimming at V came to 1 base and at J to 7 bases, leaving 6 bases not matched to a gene. CDR1 is SGHKS, CDR2 YYEKEE, per germline (reference sequence). The CDR3 spans 15 residues. CDR3 protein: CASSLFSLAGGTQYF. The CDR3 nucleotides are TGTGCCAGCAGCTTGTTTTCCCTAGCGGGAGGGACCCAGTACTTC.

The genes are TRBV5-1 and TRBJ2-2; 12 bases map to TRBD1. This CDR3 region has 15 residues. Looked up from germline, CDR1 is SGHRS and CDR2 is YFSETQ. The J segment lost 7 bases and the V segment lost 4 bases, leaving 5 bases of the junction unmatched. CDR3 sequence: CASSTGQGAVGELFF. The DNA for the CDR3 is TGCGCCAGCAGCACGGGACAGGGGGCGGTCGGGGAGCTGTTTTTT. Using reference TRBV5-1 and TRBJ2-2 for the parts outside the CDR3, the full variable domain is KAGVTQTPRYLIKTRGQQVTLSCSPISGHRSVSWYQQTPGQGLQFLFEYFSETQRNKGNFPGRFSGRQFSNSRSEMNVSTLELGDSALYLCASSTGQGAVGELFFGEGSRLTVL.

The CDR3 sequence is CASSPSGTPNQPQHF. CDR3 in DNA: TGTGCCAGCAGCCCGTCCGGGACACCGAATCAGCCCCAGCATTTT. The rearrangement links TRBV3-1 (or the pseudogene TRBV3-2) to TRBJ1-5; perhaps TRBD1 as D (6 bases). Germline-derived CDR1 and CDR2 are LGHDT and YNNKEL (reference sequence). V dropped 4 bases and J dropped 4 bases, with 14 bases sitting between them. The CDR3 totals 15 residues.

This CDR3 reads CASSLRGEAFF. The CDR3 nucleotides read TGTGCCAGCAGCTTGAGAGGGGAAGCTTTCTTT. The V call is TRBV5-6, the J call TRBJ1-1; D unclear. The V end was cut by 1 base, the J end by 8 bases, with 6 bases between. CDR1 SGHDT and CDR2 YYEEEE come from the germline V gene. This CDR3 is built from 11 residues.

The chain recombines TRBV29-1 with TRBJ1-1; D is possibly TRBD1 (5 bases). V lost 7 bases, J lost 0 bases, and 12 bases lay in between. The CDR3 has 13 residues. Germline V gene sequence: CDR1 SQVTM, CDR2 ANQGSEA. In nucleotides, the CDR3 is TGCAGCGGTGGGGGGACGGTGAACACTGAAGCTTTCTTT. Encoded protein: CSGGGTVNTEAFF.

The gene calls are TRBV7-2 and TRBJ2-3; TRBD2 aligns across 14 bases. Germline V lookup: CDR1 SGHTA, CDR2 FQGNSA. This CDR3 is 16 amino acids long. The V segment lost 5 bases and the J segment 5 bases; nucleotides outside the gene matches: 6. The CDR3 loop is CASSPGTSGRGDTQYF. The CDR3 coding sequence is TGTGCCAGCAGCCCGGGGACTAGCGGGAGAGGAGATACGCAGTATTTT.

This clone was observed a single time. The chain recombines TRBV4-1 with TRBJ2-7, with 9 bases identical to TRBD2. In germline, CDR1 is MGHRA, CDR2 YSYEKL. The CDR3 sequence is 15 residues long. V shed 1 base, J shed 6 bases, and the junction held 7 bases outside the gene matches. The DNA for the CDR3 is TGCGCCAGCAGCCAAGGGGCTAGCGGGATTTCCGAGCAGTACTTC. Protein: CASSQGASGISEQYF.

This clone appeared a single time. The rearrangement uses TRBV6-2 or TRBV6-3 and TRBJ2-7, with D unresolved. Germline CDR1 MNHEY, CDR2 SVGEGT. The CDR3 has 14 residues. Trimming left V 2 bases short and J 4 bases short, with 12 bases between. This chain's CDR3 is CASSYLRRGYEQYF. The CDR3 region has the DNA TGTGCCAGCAGTTACCTGCGGCGTGGGTACGAGCAGTACTTC.

This clone was counted a few times. The chain recombines TRBV5-6 with TRBJ2-7, with TRBD1 matching over 9 bases. This CDR3 is 15 amino acids long. Germline CDR1 and CDR2: SGHDT and YYEEEE. With V trimmed by 1 base and J by 2 bases, 4 bases remained unmatched. The CDR3 spells CASSLRTGVPYEQYF. The CDR3 DNA follows: TGTGCCAGCAGCTTGCGGACAGGGGTGCCCTACGAGCAGTACTTC.

V gene TRBV19 combines with J gene TRBJ1-1; D is possibly TRBD1 (5 bases). The V end lost 3 bases, the J end lost 1 base, and 9 bases lay between the germline ends. Germline CDR1 LNHDA, CDR2 SQIVND (reference sequence). This CDR3 spans 14 amino acids. CDR3 in amino acids: CASSIPGKNTEAFF. In DNA form, the CDR3 reads TGTGCCAGTAGTATCCCAGGGAAGAACACTGAAGCTTTCTTT.